These 29 T cell receptor beta chains came from one sample sequenced in a study of shared clonotypes between healthy human individuals. The protocol was immunoSEQ multiplex PCR, while the TCRdb copy is restricted to in-frame clones and leaves out a portion. The table has millions of clones, roughly nine tenths seen once. Sequenced sample: naive CD4+ T cells sorted from blood. Documented subset: CD45RA+ positively selected. The receptors were gathered from a young man in good health.

The V gene is TRBV7-2, the J gene TRBJ1-5; perhaps TRBD1 as D (6 bases). The CDR3 loop spans 13 amino acids. The germline V gene encodes CDR1 SGHTA and CDR2 FQGNSA. Between the trimmed V and J ends, which lost 1 base and 9 bases, there was a span of 10 bases. DNA for the CDR3: TGTGCCAGCAGCTTAGGAGGGGGGCCGCCCCAGCATTTT. This gives the protein CASSLGGGPPQHF.

This clone was found once. The sample carries other DNA sequences with the same CDR3. The chain employs TRBV6-5 and TRBJ1-2; unclear D gene. V dropped 0 bases and J dropped 0 bases, with 5 bases sitting between them. In germline, CDR1 is MNHEY, CDR2 SVGAGI. CDR3 length: 14 residues. The chain's CDR3 is CASSYSASNYGYTF. The DNA for the CDR3 is TGTGCCAGCAGTTACTCGGCATCTAACTATGGCTACACCTTC.

Of note for this clone: Other DNA sequences in this specimen translate into the identical CDR3. V and J are TRBV11-3 and TRBJ1-3, with D uncertain. This CDR3 is 13 amino acids long. CDR1 is SGHNT, CDR2 YENEEA, per germline. With 3 bases removed from V and 1 base from J, the gap between germline ends came to 4 bases. The CDR3 loop is CASSLVSGNTIYF. CDR3 sequence (DNA): TGTGCCAGCAGCTTGGTATCTGGAAACACCATATATTTT.

This chain joins TRBV10-2 and TRBJ2-7; D remains ambiguous. The V gene's germline CDR1 is WSHSY and CDR2 SAAADI. The CDR3 is made up of 16 amino acids. Trimming removed 8 bases from V and 4 bases from J, with 24 bases in between. CDR3 loop: CASSTIQTVRGYEQYF. The CDR3 nucleotides are TGCGCCAGCTCAACCATCCAAACCGTCCGAGGTTACGAGCAGTACTTC.

The chain uses TRBV28 and TRBJ2-1; D may correspond to TRBD1 or TRBD2 (5 bases each). The length of the CDR3 is 13 residues. Germline CDR1 MDHEN, CDR2 SYDVKM. Between the trimmed V and J ends, which lost 6 bases and 6 bases, there was a span of 12 bases. The CDR3 sequence: CASSLTGLNEQFF. CDR3 coding DNA: TGTGCCAGCAGCCTCACGGGGCTCAATGAGCAGTTCTTC.

The gene calls are TRBV30 and TRBJ2-2; D is uncertain. The germline CDR1 and CDR2 sequences are GTSNPN and SVGIG (reference sequence). The CDR3 is 13 amino acids. V was clipped by 2 bases and J by 6 bases, with 10 bases between them. This CDR3 reads CAWSPRFPGELFF. The CDR3 nucleotides read TGTGCCTGGAGTCCGAGATTCCCCGGGGAGCTGTTTTTT.

The chain recombines TRBV10-1 with TRBJ2-7; no firm D call. The germline V gene has CDR1 WNHNN and CDR2 SYGVQD (reference sequence). V lost 0 bases to trimming and J lost 3 bases, with 9 bases between them. This CDR3 contains 14 residues. The CDR3 bases are TGCGCCAGCAGTGAGTCGGTAGGGAACTACGAGCAGTACTTC. This gives the protein CASSESVGNYEQYF.

V gene TRBV18 combines with J gene TRBJ2-7; weak D call: TRBD1 (6 bases). Germline CDR1 KGHSH, CDR2 LQKENI. This CDR3 region has 15 residues. V shed 3 bases and J shed 5 bases, with 17 bases lying between them. Here the CDR3 reads CASSPTGGNLHEQYF. CDR3 nucleotides: TGTGCCAGCTCACCGACAGGAGGTAACCTCCACGAGCAGTACTTC.

This rearrangement joins TRBV6-4 to TRBJ2-7; D might be TRBD1 or TRBD2, each matching 5 bases. The CDR3 consists of 16 residues. V was trimmed by 2 bases and J by 2 bases, leaving 16 bases between them. CDR1 and CDR2 (germline): MRHNA, SNTAGT. The CDR3 DNA is TGTGCCAGCAGTGACCCACCCTCGGGGCAGGCCTACGAGCAGTACTTC. Its translation is CASSDPPSGQAYEQYF.

The table lists this clone with a count of one. The rearrangement joins TRBV28 to TRBJ1-1, with TRBD1 as a possible D gene (5 bases). Between the trimmed V and J ends, which lost 5 bases and 1 base, there was a span of 14 bases. Per the germline V gene, CDR1 is MDHEN and CDR2 is SYDVKM. The CDR3 covers 15 residues. Written as DNA, the CDR3 is TGTGCCAGCAGTCACCGACAGCCGGGGAACACTGAAGCTTTCTTT. This codes for CASSHRQPGNTEAFF.

The rearrangement uses TRBV6-5 and TRBJ2-7; D is ambiguous. Trimming left V 6 bases short and J 3 bases short, with 9 bases between. The CDR3 has 12 residues. Germline V lookup: CDR1 MNHEY, CDR2 SVGAGI. This CDR3 reads CASSPNSYEQYF. CDR3 DNA sequence: TGTGCCAGCAGCCCTAATAGCTACGAGCAGTACTTC.

The chain is built from TRBV25-1 and TRBJ2-6; TRBD1 is a possible D gene (6 bases). The CDR3 is made up of 16 amino acids. Germline CDR1 and CDR2: MGHDK and SYGVNS. Between the trimmed V and J ends, which lost 5 bases and 3 bases, there was a span of 14 bases. The chain's CDR3 is CASSRPTGFGANVLTF. The CDR3 nucleotides read TGTGCCAGCAGTAGACCCACAGGGTTTGGGGCCAACGTCCTGACTTTC. The full variable domain, its missing parts supplied by reference TRBV25-1 and TRBJ2-6, is EADIYQTPRYLVIGTGKKITLECSQTMGHDKMYWYQQDPGMELHLIHYSYGVNSTEKGDLSSESTVSRIRTEHFPLTLESARPSHTSQYLCASSRPTGFGANVLTFGAGSRLTVL.

This clone was recorded only once. The V call is TRBV21-1, the J call TRBJ1-3; the listed D gene, TRBD1, was not tested against the DNA. TRBV21-1 is marked as a pseudogene. The CDR3 has 16 amino acids. The CDR3, as DNA: TGTGCCAGCGCCCGACAGCCCAGGGCCTCTGGAAACACCATATATTTT. Amino acids: CASARQPRASGNTIYF.

Only a few counts were recorded for this clone. Other DNA sequences in this specimen translate into the identical CDR3. The V gene is TRBV6-5, the J gene TRBJ2-7; TRBD1 agrees at 10 bases. Germline V gene sequence: CDR1 MNHEY, CDR2 SVGAGI. J was trimmed by 3 bases and V by 6 bases; bases with no gene match: 8. The CDR3 spans 15 residues. CDR3 DNA: TGTGCCAGCAGACGGGCCGGGACAGGGGACTACGAGCAGTACTTC. Translation: CASRRAGTGDYEQYF.

This chain joins TRBV5-6 and TRBJ2-1; 12 bases match TRBD2. This CDR3 has 13 amino acids. Losses at the gene ends were 4 bases for V and 8 bases for J; bases not matched to a gene: 1. Germline V lookup: CDR1 SGHDT, CDR2 YYEEEE. The CDR3 DNA reads TGTGCCAGCAGCCGACTAGCGGGAGATGAGCAGTTCTTC. It translates to CASSRLAGDEQFF.

This rearrangement joins TRBV30 to TRBJ1-6; 8 bases match TRBD1. The CDR3 runs to 18 residues. Germline CDR1 and CDR2: GTSNPN and SVGIG (reference sequence). V was clipped by 0 bases and J by 0 bases; unmatched bases: 7. The CDR3 bases are TGTGCCTGGAGTGTACAAAGGACAGGGAGCTCCTATAATTCACCCCTCCACTTT. Protein product: CAWSVQRTGSSYNSPLHF.

This chain joins TRBV2 and TRBJ2-5; TRBD2 matches 7 bases. J was trimmed by 4 bases and V by 8 bases; bases with no gene match: 4. This CDR3 contains 12 residues. Germline V lookup: CDR1 SNHLY, CDR2 FYNNEI. CDR3 coding DNA: TGTGCCAGCTCGGGGGAGGGAGAGACCCAGTACTTC. As protein: CASSGEGETQYF.

A remark on this clone: The identical CDR3 is also encoded by other nucleotide sequences in the sample. The chain carries TRBV10-1 and TRBJ2-1; 11 bases align to TRBD1. CDR1 WNHNN and CDR2 SYGVQD come from the germline V gene (reference sequence). V was pared by 5 bases and J by 6 bases, with 6 bases of the junction left unmatched. The CDR3 is 15 amino acids. CDR3: CASSNRDRGTNEQFF. The CDR3 nucleotides read TGCGCCAGCAGTAATCGGGACAGGGGGACCAATGAGCAGTTCTTC.

This chain uses TRBV18 with TRBJ2-3, with D hard to call. Germline CDR1 and CDR2: KGHSH and LQKENI. Trimming removed 0 bases at V and 8 bases at J, with 15 bases between. This CDR3 has 15 amino acids. CDR3 DNA: TGTGCCAGCTCACCACCCTACGGTGGTCACGGTACGCAGTATTTT. The encoded protein is CASSPPYGGHGTQYF. Based on the CDR3 plus reference TRBV18 and TRBJ2-3, the full variable domain is NAGVMQNPRHLVRRRGQEARLRCSPMKGHSHVYWYRQLPEEGLKFMVYLQKENIIDESGMPKERFSAEFPKEGPSILRIQQVVRGDSAAYFCASSPPYGGHGTQYFGPGTRLTVL.

The CDR3: CASSSRTRRDTQYF. CDR3 nucleotide sequence: TGTGCCAGCAGCTCCAGGACTAGGAGAGATACGCAGTATTTT. The rearrangement joins TRBV7-2 to TRBJ2-3; 7 nucleotides match TRBD2. V was pared by 4 bases and J by 5 bases, with 6 bases of the junction left unmatched. Germline CDR1 reads SGHTA; CDR2 reads FQGNSA. CDR3 length: 14 amino acids. Full variable domain (rest looked up from reference TRBV7-2 and TRBJ2-3): GAGVSQSPSNKVTEKGKDVELRCDPISGHTALYWYRQSLGQGLEFLIYFQGNSAPDKSGLPSDRFSAERTGGSVSTLTIQRTQQEDSAVYLCASSSRTRRDTQYFGPGTRLTVL.

V usage is TRBV30 and J usage is TRBJ1-2; the D is unclear. V was trimmed by 5 bases and J by 3 bases, leaving 16 bases between them. The CDR3 totals 14 residues. In germline, CDR1 is GTSNPN, CDR2 SVGIG (reference sequence). This chain's CDR3 is CAWAGVRADYGYTF. In nucleotides, the CDR3 is TGTGCCTGGGCCGGGGTGCGGGCAGACTATGGCTACACCTTC.

Note on this clone: Different DNA sequences within this sample yield the same CDR3. The rearrangement uses TRBV29-1 and TRBJ2-3; D ambiguous. Germline V gives CDR1 SQVTM, CDR2 ANQGSEA. With 3 bases removed from V and 6 bases from J, the gap between germline ends came to 7 bases. This CDR3 has 11 amino acids. CDR3 residues: CSVEPTDTQYF. The CDR3 coding sequence is TGCAGCGTTGAGCCCACGGATACGCAGTATTTT.

This clone was recorded only once. V is TRBV19 and J is TRBJ2-2; 7 bases align to TRBD2. V lost 3 bases to trimming and J lost 6 bases; unmatched junction nucleotides: 7. This CDR3 contains 15 residues. CDR1 is LNHDA and CDR2 is SQIVND in the germline V gene (reference sequence). This chain's CDR3 is CASSITAGVAGELFF. CDR3 bases: TGTGCCAGTAGTATCACCGCGGGAGTAGCCGGGGAGCTGTTTTTT.

The chain carries TRBV6-5 and TRBJ2-7; tentatively, D is TRBD2 (5 bases). Between the trimmed V and J ends, which lost 5 bases and 0 bases, there was a span of 14 bases. Germline V gene lookup returns CDR1 MNHEY and CDR2 SVGAGI. This CDR3 is built from 15 residues. CDR3 residues: CASSRGSHSSYEQYF. CDR3 sequence (DNA): TGTGCCAGCAGTCGCGGGTCCCACAGCTCCTACGAGCAGTACTTC.

The genes are TRBV19 and TRBJ2-7; the D is unclear. The CDR3 runs to 14 residues. The germline V gene has CDR1 LNHDA and CDR2 SQIVND (reference sequence). The germline V and J ends were trimmed by 6 bases and 6 bases, with 18 bases remaining between them. The CDR3 coding sequence is TGTGCCAGTAGCCGGACCTCTTCCTCGGGCGAGCAGTACTTC. Translated: CASSRTSSSGEQYF.

This rearrangement joins TRBV7-9 to TRBJ1-1; tentative D call: TRBD1 (5 bases). With 5 bases removed from V and 4 bases from J, the gap between germline ends came to 11 bases. The length of the CDR3 is 13 residues. Germline lookup yields CDR1 SEHNR and CDR2 FQNEAQ (reference sequence). In DNA, the CDR3 is TGTGCCAGCAGCCCTGTAGGGGCCACTGAAGCTTTCTTT. Encoded protein: CASSPVGATEAFF.

In DNA form, the CDR3 reads TGTGCCAGCAGCAACCGCGGGGGCTGGGTTGATGAGCAGTTCTTC. Protein: CASSNRGGWVDEQFF. The chain joins TRBV7-2 to TRBJ2-1, with a tentative D call TRBD2 (7 bases). The germline V gene has CDR1 SGHTA and CDR2 FQGNSA. With 5 bases removed from V and 8 bases from J, the gap between germline ends came to 19 bases. This CDR3 has 15 amino acids.

A remark on this clone: Other DNA sequences of this sample code for an identical CDR3. The V call is TRBV6-5, the J call TRBJ1-1, with no clear D. CDR1 MNHEY and CDR2 SVGAGI come from the germline V gene. This CDR3 contains 11 residues. V lost 6 bases and J 2 bases, leaving 4 bases between the germline ends. This CDR3 reads CASRANTEAFF. CDR3 DNA: TGTGCCAGCAGAGCCAACACTGAAGCTTTCTTT.

The chain employs TRBV19 and TRBJ1-1; no reliable D call. The CDR3 contains 13 residues. The germline gives CDR1 LNHDA, CDR2 SQIVND (reference sequence). V lost 1 base, J lost 5 bases, and 8 bases lay in between. The CDR3, as DNA: TGTGCCAGTAGTATAGTATTCGGGACTGAAGCTTTCTTT. Protein product: CASSIVFGTEAFF. The full variable domain, in which reference TRBV19 and TRBJ1-1 provide the parts outside the CDR3, is DGGITQSPKYLFRKEGQNVTLSCEQNLNHDAMYWYRQDPGQGLRLIYYSQIVNDFQKGDIAEGYSVSREKKESFPLTVTSAQKNPTAFYLCASSIVFGTEAFFGQGTRLTVV.